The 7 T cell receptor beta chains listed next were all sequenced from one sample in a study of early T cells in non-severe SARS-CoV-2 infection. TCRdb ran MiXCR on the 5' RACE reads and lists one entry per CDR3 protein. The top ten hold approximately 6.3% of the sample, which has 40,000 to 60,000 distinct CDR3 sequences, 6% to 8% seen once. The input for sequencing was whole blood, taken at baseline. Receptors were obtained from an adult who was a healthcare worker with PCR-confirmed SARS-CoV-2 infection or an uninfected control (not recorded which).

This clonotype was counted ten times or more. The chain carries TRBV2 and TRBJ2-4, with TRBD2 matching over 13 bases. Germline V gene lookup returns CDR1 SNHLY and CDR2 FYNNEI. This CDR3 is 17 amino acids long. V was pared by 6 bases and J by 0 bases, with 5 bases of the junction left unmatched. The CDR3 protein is CASSLRLAGGAKNIQYF. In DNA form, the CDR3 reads TGTGCCAGCAGCCTAAGACTAGCGGGAGGAGCCAAAAACATTCAGTACTTC.

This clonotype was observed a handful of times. The CDR3 sequence: CASSSGLAGVHSYEQYF. The CDR3 DNA is TGTGCCAGCAGCTCGGGACTAGCGGGAGTACACTCCTACGAGCAGTACTTC. This sequence joins TRBV12-3 or TRBV12-4 and TRBJ2-7, with 14 bases aligning to TRBD2. The CDR3 contains 17 residues. V shed 6 bases and J 0 bases; nucleotides not matched to a gene: 7.

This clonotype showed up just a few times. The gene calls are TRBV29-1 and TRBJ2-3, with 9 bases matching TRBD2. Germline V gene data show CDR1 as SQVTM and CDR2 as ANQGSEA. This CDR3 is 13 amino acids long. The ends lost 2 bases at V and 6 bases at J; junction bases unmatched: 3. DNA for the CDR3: TGCAGCGTTGAAATAGCGGGAGTGGATACGCAGTATTTT. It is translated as CSVEIAGVDTQYF.

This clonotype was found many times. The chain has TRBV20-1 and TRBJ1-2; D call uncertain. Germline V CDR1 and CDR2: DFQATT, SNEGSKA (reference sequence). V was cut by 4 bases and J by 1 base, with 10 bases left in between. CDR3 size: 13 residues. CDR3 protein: CSAMAVLNYGYTF. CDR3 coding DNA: TGCAGTGCTATGGCGGTTCTTAACTATGGCTACACCTTC.

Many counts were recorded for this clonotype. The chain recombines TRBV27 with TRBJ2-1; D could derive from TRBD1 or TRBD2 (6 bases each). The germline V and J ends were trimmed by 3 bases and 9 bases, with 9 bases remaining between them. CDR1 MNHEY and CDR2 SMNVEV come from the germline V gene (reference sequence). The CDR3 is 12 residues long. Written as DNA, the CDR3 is TGTGCCAGCAGTTTGTGGGGGGCTGAGCAGTTCTTC. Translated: CASSLWGAEQFF.

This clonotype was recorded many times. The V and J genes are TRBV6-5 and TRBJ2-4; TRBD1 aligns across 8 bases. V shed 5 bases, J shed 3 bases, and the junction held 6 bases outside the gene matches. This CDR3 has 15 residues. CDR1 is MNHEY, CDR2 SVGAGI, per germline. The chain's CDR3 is CASSLTGVDKNIQYF. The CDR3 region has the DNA TGTGCCAGCAGTCTGACAGGGGTTGACAAAAACATTCAGTACTTC.

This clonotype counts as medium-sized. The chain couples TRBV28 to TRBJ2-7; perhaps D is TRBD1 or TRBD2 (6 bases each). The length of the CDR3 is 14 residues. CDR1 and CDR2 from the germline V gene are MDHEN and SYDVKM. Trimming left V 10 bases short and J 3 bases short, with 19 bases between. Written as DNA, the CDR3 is TGTGCCACTTCGGGGGCATTCACAGACTACGAGCAGTACTTC. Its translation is CATSGAFTDYEQYF. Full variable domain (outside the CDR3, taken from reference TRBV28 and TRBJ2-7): DVKVTQSSRYLVKRTGEKVFLECVQDMDHENMFWYRQDPGLGLRLIYFSYDVKMKEKGDIPEGYSVSREKKERFSLILESASTNQTSMYLCATSGAFTDYEQYFGPGTRLTVT.